Below, 3 T cell receptor beta chains from the same sample are listed, as sequenced in a study of CD8+ T cells in alopecia areata. cDNA serving as the sequencing template came from extracted, reverse transcribed RNA. The data were produced by immunoSEQ multiplex PCR, yet TCRdb's version contains in-frame clones alone and is incomplete. The sample has around 180,000 clones; roughly 60% are singletons. Treatment specified: oral pan-JAK inhibitor, 5-10 mg twice daily. This sample comprised CD4+ T cells sorted from blood, obtained at week 24, from a patient treated with tofacitinib. These TCRs come from a human donor with alopecia areata.

This clone has just one count. The chain has TRBV5-6 and TRBJ1-1, with D perhaps TRBD1 (6 bases). The CDR3 consists of 15 residues. From germline, CDR1 is SGHDT and CDR2 YYEEEE. The ends were cut back, 4 bases at V and 8 bases at J, with 21 bases in the middle. Written as DNA, the CDR3 is TGTGCCAGCAGCCCGGATATGGCAGGGGAACTAGAAGCTTTCTTT. Protein: CASSPDMAGELEAFF.

There are a few counts of this clone. V is TRBV29-1 and J is TRBJ1-4; maybe TRBD1 (5 bases). The ends were cut back, 4 bases at V and 4 bases at J, with 10 bases in the middle. Looked up from germline, CDR1 is SQVTM and CDR2 is ANQGSEA. The length of the CDR3 is 13 residues. Here the CDR3 reads CSVVTALNEKLFF. The CDR3 bases are TGCAGCGTTGTGACAGCCCTTAATGAAAAACTGTTTTTT.

V gene TRBV4-3 combines with J gene TRBJ1-6; perhaps TRBD1 as D (6 bases). CDR1 and CDR2 (germline): LGHNA, YSLEER. Deletions cut 4 bases from V and 7 bases from J, with 14 bases between. This CDR3 region has 15 residues. Here the CDR3 DNA reads TGCGCCAGCAGCCCTGAGGGGGGGGGAAATTCACCCCTCCACTTT. It encodes CASSPEGGGNSPLHF.